The next 29 T cell receptor beta chains were all read from a single sample in a study of shared T cell receptors in the human thymus. Here immunoSEQ multiplex PCR was the method, and the copy in TCRdb shows in-frame clones only, minus some. Of roughly 560,000 clones listed, approximately 78% are singletons. This same sample was also taken into another study, of human thymus T cells.

The sequencing input was thymocytes. All receptors derive from a boy under three years old with a congenital heart defect.

This chain uses TRBV5-8 with TRBJ1-3; possibly TRBD1 for D (5 bases). The CDR3 runs to 16 residues. Germline lookup yields CDR1 SGHTS and CDR2 YDEGEE. Trimming took 4 bases from V and 0 from J, leaving 14 bases between them. The CDR3: CASSLYRNRSGNTIYF. CDR3 coding DNA: TGTGCCAGCAGCCTTTACAGGAATCGCTCTGGAAACACCATATATTTT.

V usage is TRBV4-2 and J usage is TRBJ2-1; possibly TRBD2 for D (5 bases). CDR1 is LGHNA, CDR2 YNFKEQ, per germline. V shed 0 bases and J shed 7 bases, with 10 bases lying between them. The CDR3 contains 14 residues. The CDR3 coding sequence is TGTGCCAGCAGCCAAGAAGTGGGAGCGAATGAGCAGTTCTTC. Translation: CASSQEVGANEQFF.

This chain links TRBV30 with TRBJ2-7, with TRBD1 identical over 9 bases. Germline CDR1 and CDR2: GTSNPN and SVGIG (reference sequence). J lost 4 bases, V lost 1 base, and 5 bases had no gene match. This CDR3 contains 14 residues. The CDR3 region has the DNA TGTGCCTGGAGTGGGACAGGGGTGCCTTACGAGCAGTACTTC. Its protein product is CAWSGTGVPYEQYF.

The chain carries TRBV7-9 and TRBJ1-2, with D maybe TRBD1 (6 bases). This CDR3 comprises 15 residues. Per the germline V gene, CDR1 is SEHNR and CDR2 is FQNEAQ (reference sequence). The V end was cut by 5 bases, the J end by 3 bases, with 16 bases between. CDR3 residues: CASSRDRLRDYGYTF. The CDR3, as DNA: TGTGCCAGCAGCCGAGACAGGCTACGGGACTATGGCTACACCTTC. The variable domain in full, completed from reference TRBV7-9 and TRBJ1-2, reads DTGVSQNPRHKITKRGQNVTFRCDPISEHNRLYWYRQTLGQGPEFLTYFQNEAQLEKSRLLSDRFSAERPKGSFSTLEIQRTEQGDSAMYLCASSRDRLRDYGYTFGSGTRLTVV.

The V call is TRBV27, the J call TRBJ2-7; 8 positions agree with TRBD2. J lost 5 bases, V lost 6 bases, and 6 bases had no gene match. Per the germline V gene, CDR1 is MNHEY and CDR2 is SMNVEV (reference sequence). This CDR3 has 13 amino acids. CDR3 sequence reads: CASSGGADHEQYF. The DNA for the CDR3 is TGTGCCAGCAGCGGGGGGGCGGACCACGAGCAGTACTTC.

The chain uses TRBV6-5 and TRBJ2-1, with D hard to call. Germline assignment: CDR1 MNHEY and CDR2 SVGAGI. This CDR3 is 12 amino acids long. V shed 6 bases and J shed 9 bases, with 12 bases lying between them. CDR3: CASSRRTGEQFF. CDR3 bases: TGTGCCAGCAGCCGACGCACGGGTGAGCAGTTCTTC.

The chain is built from TRBV28 and TRBJ2-2; D is possibly TRBD2 (5 bases). The CDR3 totals 15 residues. CDR1 and CDR2 from the germline V gene are MDHEN and SYDVKM. V lost 6 bases and J 5 bases, leaving 16 bases between the germline ends. In DNA form, the CDR3 reads TGTGCCAGCAGAAACGCGCCGGGAAGGACCGGGGAGCTGTTTTTT. As protein: CASRNAPGRTGELFF. Variable domain in full (rest from reference TRBV28 and TRBJ2-2): DVKVTQSSRYLVKRTGEKVFLECVQDMDHENMFWYRQDPGLGLRLIYFSYDVKMKEKGDIPEGYSVSREKKERFSLILESASTNQTSMYLCASRNAPGRTGELFFGEGSRLTVL.

The rearrangement uses TRBV2 and TRBJ2-1; 10 nucleotides match TRBD2. Germline CDR1 SNHLY, CDR2 FYNNEI. The CDR3 contains 14 residues. V was clipped by 6 bases and J by 9 bases; unmatched bases: 8. The CDR3 DNA reads as TGTGCCAGCAGGTCCGGGACTAGCGAGAGTGAGCAGTTCTTC. As protein: CASRSGTSESEQFF.

This clone was recorded once. A read error may account for a junction end that differs from germline. The chain is built from TRBV28 and TRBJ2-1; 7 bases line up with TRBD2. The CDR3 spans 12 residues. Germline V gives CDR1 MDHEN, CDR2 SYDVKM. Written as DNA, the CDR3 is TGTGCCAGCAGTAGGGACTACCCCCTTATGGTCTTC. Its protein is CASSRDYPLMVF.

The CDR3 nucleotides are TGCAGCGTCCGGACTCTACGCTACGAGCAGTACTTC. This encodes CSVRTLRYEQYF. V and J are TRBV29-1 and TRBJ2-7, with a tentative D call TRBD2 (5 bases). CDR3 length: 12 residues. V lost 6 bases, J lost 3 bases, and 12 bases lay in between. Germline V lookup: CDR1 SQVTM, CDR2 ANQGSEA.

The J gene is TRBJ1-1, the V gene TRBV6-1; the D is unclear. Between the trimmed V and J ends, which lost 5 bases and 0 bases, there was a span of 13 bases. The CDR3 spans 15 residues. Per the germline V gene, CDR1 is MNHNS and CDR2 is SASEGT. The CDR3 loop is CASSLRGGLNTEAFF. In DNA form, the CDR3 reads TGTGCCAGCAGTCTCCGGGGAGGGTTGAACACTGAAGCTTTCTTT.

The chain combines TRBV6-1 with TRBJ2-7; maybe TRBD2 (5 bases). The CDR3 loop spans 10 amino acids. CDR1 is MNHNS, CDR2 SASEGT, per germline. Trimming cost V 10 bases and J 2 bases, with 6 bases left between them. The CDR3 DNA follows: TGTGCCACCGGGACCTACGAGCAGTACTTC. It encodes CATGTYEQYF.

The chain uses TRBV11-3 and TRBJ2-2; D not certain. The CDR3 runs to 15 residues. Between the trimmed V and J ends, which lost 6 bases and 3 bases, there was a span of 14 bases. Germline assignment: CDR1 SGHNT and CDR2 YENEEA. For the CDR3, the DNA is TGTGCCAGCAGTATGTACAAAATCCACACCGGGGAGCTGTTTTTT. It is translated as CASSMYKIHTGELFF.

CDR3 amino acids: CASSQGLADTQYF. CDR3 sequence (DNA): TGTGCCAGCAGCCAGGGACTAGCGGATACGCAGTATTTT. The rearrangement joins TRBV4-2 to TRBJ2-3; 10 bases are a match to TRBD2. This CDR3 spans 13 amino acids. The germline V gene encodes CDR1 LGHNA and CDR2 YNFKEQ. The V segment lost 3 bases and the J segment 6 bases; nucleotides outside the gene matches: 0.

This chain connects TRBV5-1 to TRBJ2-7; TRBD1 matches at 7 bases. V lost 0 bases, J lost 5 bases, and 8 bases stayed unmatched. The CDR3 has 15 amino acids. The V gene's germline CDR1 is SGHRS and CDR2 YFSETQ. The CDR3 region is CASSLEGATSDEQYF. DNA for the CDR3: TGCGCCAGCAGCTTGGAGGGGGCCACGTCAGACGAGCAGTACTTC.

This clone appeared a single time. V and J are TRBV14 and TRBJ2-7; D perhaps matches TRBD1 (6 bases). The germline V and J ends were trimmed by 1 base and 7 bases, with 11 bases remaining between them. This CDR3 region has 13 residues. Germline CDR1 SGHDN, CDR2 FVKESK. The CDR3 nucleotides are TGTGCCAGCAGCCAAGCGGACAGCTGTGAGCAGTACTTC. Its translation: CASSQADSCEQYF.

CDR3 coding DNA: TGTGCCTGGAAACGGGTTGATGAAAAACTGTTTTTT. It encodes CAWKRVDEKLFF. This chain uses TRBV30 with TRBJ1-4; D is unclear. The CDR3 totals 12 residues. Trimming removed 4 bases from V and 6 bases from J, with 9 bases in between. Germline CDR1 is GTSNPN and CDR2 is SVGIG (reference sequence).

Note on this clone: The same CDR3 also results from other DNA sequences found in this sample. The CDR3 sequence is CASSQDRGSYEQYF. The CDR3 bases are TGCGCCAGCAGCCAAGATCGGGGTTCCTACGAGCAGTACTTC. The rearrangement joins TRBV4-1 to TRBJ2-7; TRBD2 is a possible D gene (5 bases). Germline CDR1 is MGHRA and CDR2 is YSYEKL. V lost 0 bases to trimming and J lost 1 base, with 7 bases between them. This CDR3 is built from 14 residues.

This clone has just a few counts. The J gene is TRBJ2-7, the V gene TRBV10-3, with 7 bases fitting TRBD1. CDR3 length: 14 residues. CDR1 is ENHRY, CDR2 SYGVKD, per germline. V shed 6 bases and J 5 bases; nucleotides not matched to a gene: 10. The CDR3 DNA follows: TGTGCCATCAGAGGAATGACAGGGCGCAACGAGCAGTACTTC. Translation gives CAIRGMTGRNEQYF.

The CDR3 DNA is TGCGCCAGCAGTGTAGGGGACAGGGGGCGCCCCTACCGCTACGAGCAGTACTTC. Amino acids: CASSVGDRGRPYRYEQYF. The rearrangement joins TRBV10-1 to TRBJ2-7; 12 nucleotides match TRBD1. The CDR3 extends over 18 amino acids. With 4 bases clipped from V and 3 bases from J, the junction kept 13 bases outside the gene matches. Germline CDR1 is WNHNN and CDR2 is SYGVQD (reference sequence).

The chain has TRBV18 and TRBJ2-7, with a tentative D call TRBD2 (5 bases). Trimming stripped 4 bases from V and 2 bases from J, with 12 bases between. The CDR3 is 14 residues long. The germline V gene encodes CDR1 KGHSH and CDR2 LQKENI. The CDR3 here is CASSRSGFTYEQYF. Written as DNA, the CDR3 is TGTGCCAGCTCACGGAGCGGATTCACCTACGAGCAGTACTTC.

The chain carries TRBV5-1 and TRBJ1-4, with D possibly TRBD1 on 6 matching bases. Looked up from germline, CDR1 is SGHRS and CDR2 is YFSETQ. The CDR3 has 16 residues. Trimming took 4 bases from V and 4 from J, leaving 17 bases between them. CDR3 bases: TGCGCCAGCAGCCCCGACGGGGGGCCCGATAATGAAAAACTGTTTTTT. Translating it yields CASSPDGGPDNEKLFF. The variable domain in full, with the rest retrieved from reference TRBV5-1 and TRBJ1-4, is KAGVTQTPRYLIKTRGQQVTLSCSPISGHRSVSWYQQTPGQGLQFLFEYFSETQRNKGNFPGRFSGRQFSNSRSEMNVSTLELGDSALYLCASSPDGGPDNEKLFFGSGTQLSVL.

The chain recombines TRBV7-9 with TRBJ2-1; 9 nucleotides align to TRBD2. The V and J ends lost 6 bases and 9 bases, in that order; junction bases with no gene match: 15. The CDR3 spans 16 residues. Germline loops: CDR1 SEHNR, CDR2 FQNEAQ (reference sequence). Here the CDR3 DNA reads TGTGCCAGCAGGCGCCCCCCGGGACTAGCTAGCGGTGAGCAGTTCTTC. Its protein is CASRRPPGLASGEQFF.

V is TRBV25-1 and J is TRBJ2-7; 8 bases line up with TRBD2. CDR3 length: 13 residues. Germline V gives CDR1 MGHDK, CDR2 SYGVNS. V was pared by 6 bases and J by 6 bases, with 7 bases of the junction left unmatched. This CDR3 reads CASSSGRISEQYF. CDR3 coding DNA: TGTGCCAGCAGCAGCGGGAGAATAAGCGAGCAGTACTTC.

The V call is TRBV25-1, the J call TRBJ2-3, with D possibly being TRBD1 (6 bases). This CDR3 is 15 amino acids long. CDR1 is MGHDK, CDR2 SYGVNS, per germline. The V end was cut by 4 bases, the J end by 6 bases, with 17 bases between. In DNA, the CDR3 is TGTGCCAGCAGTGGGACAGCTACCCTGGGGGATACGCAGTATTTT. Encoded protein: CASSGTATLGDTQYF.

The chain couples TRBV23-1 to TRBJ1-5; D might be TRBD1 (5 bases). TRBV23-1 qualifies as an ORF whose function is uncertain. The CDR3 runs 17 residues. V was shortened by 4 bases and J by 7 bases, with 23 bases between the two germline ends. The CDR3 DNA follows: TGCGCCAGCAGTCCAGGGTGTCTCGAAGGGCGCGAACAGCCCCAGCATTTT. Translation gives CASSPGCLEGREQPQHF.

The gene calls are TRBV7-9 and TRBJ1-3, with D unclear. The V gene lost 7 bases and the J gene lost 0 bases, with 10 bases spanning the gap. The CDR3 covers 14 residues. The germline V gene has CDR1 SEHNR and CDR2 FQNEAQ (reference sequence). This chain's CDR3 is CASTPRYSGNTIYF. The CDR3 bases are TGTGCCAGCACCCCGCGGTACTCTGGAAACACCATATATTTT.

The chain has TRBV25-1 and TRBJ2-1; 7 bases are shared with TRBD2. V trimming: 2 bases; J trimming: 6 bases; junction bases outside the gene matches: 7. Germline V CDR1 and CDR2: MGHDK, SYGVNS. The CDR3 has 15 amino acids. CDR3 in amino acids: CASSELAEPCNEQFF. For the CDR3, the DNA is TGTGCCAGCAGTGAACTAGCGGAGCCCTGCAATGAGCAGTTCTTC.

The V call is TRBV4-3, the J call TRBJ2-5; tentative D call: TRBD1 (6 bases). Deletions cut 3 bases from V and 3 bases from J, with 11 bases between. From germline, CDR1 is LGHNA and CDR2 YSLEER. This CDR3 contains 14 residues. The CDR3 spells CASSHTTGKETQYF. CDR3 bases: TGCGCCAGCAGCCATACTACAGGGAAAGAGACCCAGTACTTC.